This TCR beta chain is drawn from a study of graft-versus-host responses after intestinal transplantation. Across the study: Tacrolimus and steroids were given for 2 to 4 years to all recipients after anti-thymocyte globulin induction. Study-wide results and caveats: GvH clones occurred in recipient marrow; some first appeared in ileum or blood. Circulating GvH clone levels at their peak were associated with HvG declines (early post-transplant).

About this clone itself: Its antigen is currently unknown.

Libraries were prepared by immunoSEQ multiplex PCR; TCRdb keeps only in-frame clonotypes and omits some of them. The table includes under 150,000 clones, more than 80% detected once. The CDR3 totals 11 residues. Germline lookup yields CDR1 GTSNPN and CDR2 SVGIG (reference sequence). V dropped 8 bases and J dropped 4 bases, with 12 bases sitting between them. Specimen: unstimulated CD4+ T cells sorted from spleen or lymph node cells, collected before intestinal transplant. The sequence was collected from a human donor who received an intestinal transplant. The rearrangement links TRBV30 to TRBJ2-7; D is ambiguous. The CDR3 protein is CARMDGYEQYF. CDR3 bases: TGTGCCCGGATGGACGGTTACGAGCAGTACTTC.